These 2 T cell receptor beta chains were all obtained from the same sample, sequenced in a study of PD-1 blockade in classical Hodgkin lymphoma. The repertoire was sequenced with immunoSEQ multiplex PCR; TCRdb's copy has only in-frame clones and lacks some. This table has over 10,000 clones, around 80% appearing once. Relapse was seen in all patients after autologous stem cell transplantation, and brentuximab vedotin exposure was variable. This material consisted of peripheral blood mononuclear cells (PBMCs), taken at baseline. The source is a human donor with classical Hodgkin lymphoma.

The rearrangement uses TRBV9 and TRBJ2-3, with 7 nucleotides matching TRBD2. Trimming removed 0 bases from V and 2 bases from J; junction bases left unmatched: 3. There are 15 residues in the CDR3. The germline gives CDR1 SGDLS, CDR2 YYNGEE. The CDR3 reads CASSVGLAVTDTQYF. For the CDR3, the DNA is TGTGCCAGCAGCGTAGGTCTAGCGGTCACAGATACGCAGTATTTT.

The gene calls are TRBV19 and TRBJ2-3, with TRBD2 matching over 10 bases. The ends lost 2 bases at V and 0 bases at J; junction bases unmatched: 2. The CDR3 has 16 amino acids. CDR1 is LNHDA and CDR2 is SQIVND in the germline V gene (reference sequence). CDR3 DNA: TGTGCCAGTAGTATACCAGCGGGGGGGAGCACAGATACGCAGTATTTT. It yields the protein CASSIPAGGSTDTQYF. The whole variable domain, remainder taken from reference TRBV19 and TRBJ2-3, is DGGITQSPKYLFRKEGQNVTLSCEQNLNHDAMYWYRQDPGQGLRLIYYSQIVNDFQKGDIAEGYSVSREKKESFPLTVTSAQKNPTAFYLCASSIPAGGSTDTQYFGPGTRLTVL.